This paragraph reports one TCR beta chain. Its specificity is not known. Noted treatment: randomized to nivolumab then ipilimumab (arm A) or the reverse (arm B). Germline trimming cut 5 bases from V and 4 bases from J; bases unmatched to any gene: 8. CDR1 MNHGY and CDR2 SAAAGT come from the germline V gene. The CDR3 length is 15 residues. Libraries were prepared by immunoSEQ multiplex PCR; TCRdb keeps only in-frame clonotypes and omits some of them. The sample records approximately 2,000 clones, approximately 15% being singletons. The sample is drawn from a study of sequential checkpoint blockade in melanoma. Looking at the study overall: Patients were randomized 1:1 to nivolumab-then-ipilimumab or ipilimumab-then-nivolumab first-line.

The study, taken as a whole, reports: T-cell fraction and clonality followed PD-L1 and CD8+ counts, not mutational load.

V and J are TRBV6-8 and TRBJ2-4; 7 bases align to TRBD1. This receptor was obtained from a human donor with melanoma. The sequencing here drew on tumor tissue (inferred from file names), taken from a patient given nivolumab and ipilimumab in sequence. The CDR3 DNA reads TGTGCCAGCAGTCCCGCCCGGGACAGTAAAAACATTCAGTACTTC. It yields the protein CASSPARDSKNIQYF.